Following are 19 T cell receptor beta chains from one sample sequenced in a study of cytotoxic CD8 clonotypes in ibrutinib-treated CLL. Repertoires were generated with immunoSEQ multiplex PCR, while TCRdb's copy carries only in-frame clones and drops some. The sample holds about 140,000 clones; approximately 80% are singletons and the top ten take 6.5% to 8%. The starting material was PBMCs, obtained after 36 months of ibrutinib treatment. These receptor sequences come from a human donor with chronic lymphocytic leukemia.

The table lists this clone with many counts. The chain has TRBV28 and TRBJ1-5; tentative D call: TRBD1 (5 bases). Germline V CDR1 and CDR2: MDHEN, SYDVKM. The V gene lost 6 bases and the J gene lost 5 bases, with 8 bases spanning the gap. CDR3 length equals 12 residues. In DNA form, the CDR3 reads TGTGCCAGCAGAGCAGGGTATCAGCCCCAGCATTTT. Translation: CASRAGYQPQHF.

This chain links TRBV18 with TRBJ2-2; unclear D gene. Trimming took 5 bases from V and 0 from J, leaving 7 bases between them. CDR3 length: 14 amino acids. The germline V gene has CDR1 KGHSH and CDR2 LQKENI. This CDR3 is CASSKAPNTGELFF. CDR3 sequence (DNA): TGTGCCAGCTCAAAGGCGCCGAACACCGGGGAGCTGTTTTTT.

The chain employs TRBV23-1 and TRBJ1-1; D ambiguous. TRBV23-1 is identified as an open reading frame with a role that is uncertain. The CDR3 has 14 amino acids. Trimming pared 7 bases from V and 1 base from J, leaving 13 bases between. The CDR3 coding sequence is TGCGCCAGCACACCCGCTCTCCCGAACACTGAAGCTTTCTTT. Amino acid sequence: CASTPALPNTEAFF.

A few counts support this clone. The chain has TRBV29-1 and TRBJ1-1; TRBD1 might be the D (6 bases). The germline V gene has CDR1 SQVTM and CDR2 ANQGSEA. V lost 6 bases, J lost 0 bases, and 11 bases lay in between. The CDR3 has 13 residues. As DNA, the CDR3 is TGCAGCGTCCACAGGGAGATGAACACTGAAGCTTTCTTT. This gives the protein CSVHREMNTEAFF.

This chain joins TRBV5-1 and TRBJ1-1; D remains unclear. From germline, CDR1 is SGHRS and CDR2 YFSETQ. V lost 5 bases to trimming and J lost 2 bases, with 7 bases between them. The CDR3 is 12 residues long. In DNA, the CDR3 is TGCGCCAGCAGAGGCGTCAACACTGAAGCTTTCTTT. This sequence encodes CASRGVNTEAFF.

Here the CDR3 DNA reads TGTGCTAGTGGTCCCCCCCCGACTAGCACAGATACGCAGTATTTT. It encodes CASGPPPTSTDTQYF. The rearrangement uses TRBV12-5 and TRBJ2-3, with no clear D. Germline-derived CDR1 and CDR2 are LGHNT and FRNRAP. The CDR3 runs 15 residues. Trimming stripped 5 bases from V and 0 bases from J, with 12 bases between.

V usage is TRBV2 and J usage is TRBJ2-7, with D possibly matching TRBD1 (5 bases). CDR1 and CDR2 from the germline V gene are SNHLY and FYNNEI. The V gene lost 4 bases and the J gene lost 4 bases, with 11 bases spanning the gap. CDR3 size: 13 residues. The chain's CDR3 is CASSAGAVYEQYF. CDR3 nucleotides: TGTGCCAGCAGTGCTGGGGCGGTGTACGAGCAGTACTTC.

The gene calls are TRBV19 and TRBJ2-5; TRBD1 might be the D (5 bases). The CDR3 runs 14 residues. The germline V gene has CDR1 LNHDA and CDR2 SQIVND (reference sequence). Deletions cut 3 bases from V and 4 bases from J, with 12 bases between. As DNA, the CDR3 is TGTGCCAGTAGTATCCGCAGGGTTGGAGAGACCCAGTACTTC. Protein: CASSIRRVGETQYF.

By share, this clone counts as medium-sized. The V call is TRBV15, the J call TRBJ1-1; 8 positions agree with TRBD1. The CDR3 is made up of 15 amino acids. Trimming took 0 bases from V and 6 from J; bases not matched to a gene: 6. Germline CDR1 and CDR2: LNHNV and YYDKDF (reference sequence). CDR3 residues: CATSRDFSGGSEAFF. In DNA form, the CDR3 reads TGTGCCACCAGCAGAGATTTCTCAGGGGGCTCTGAAGCTTTCTTT. Complete variable domain (other parts from reference TRBV15 and TRBJ1-1): DAMVIQNPRYQVTQFGKPVTLSCSQTLNHNVMYWYQQKSSQAPKLLFHYYDKDFNNEADTPDNFQSRRPNTSFCFLDIRSPGLGDTAMYLCATSRDFSGGSEAFFGQGTRLTVV.

The CDR3 protein is CASSTIKGTNEKLFF. The CDR3, as DNA: TGTGCCAGCAGCACGATCAAGGGTACTAATGAAAAACTGTTTTTT. The chain links TRBV11-3 to TRBJ1-4; D is undetermined. V was trimmed by 5 bases and J by 2 bases, leaving 12 bases between them. The CDR3 is made up of 15 amino acids. The germline V gene has CDR1 SGHNT and CDR2 YENEEA.

This clone occurred once. The same CDR3 also results from other DNA sequences found in this sample. This chain connects TRBV4-2 to TRBJ2-7, with 9 bases fitting TRBD2. The germline gives CDR1 LGHNA, CDR2 YNFKEQ. After removal of 0 bases from V and 3 bases from J, the junction contained 6 bases not matched to a gene. This CDR3 comprises 16 residues. The CDR3 DNA reads TGTGCCAGCAGCCAAGATTCTAGCGGGACAAGCTACGAGCAGTACTTC. It is translated as CASSQDSSGTSYEQYF.

This chain connects TRBV5-4 to TRBJ2-7; D is possibly TRBD1 (5 bases). This CDR3 has 12 residues. Between the trimmed V and J ends, which lost 0 bases and 9 bases, there was a span of 10 bases. Germline V gene lookup returns CDR1 SGHNT and CDR2 YYREEE (reference sequence). In nucleotides, the CDR3 is TGTGCCAGCAGCTTGGCAGGGATTGGGCAGTACTTC. Translation gives CASSLAGIGQYF.

The CDR3 bases are TGTGCCAGCAGCTTGGCCGGGCGGTGGAGCAATCAGCCCCAGCATTTT. The encoded protein is CASSLAGRWSNQPQHF. This chain connects TRBV5-6 to TRBJ1-5, with no clear D. Germline CDR1 reads SGHDT; CDR2 reads YYEEEE. V lost 0 bases, J lost 1 base, and 11 bases lay in between. The length of the CDR3 is 16 residues.

The table lists this clone with a few counts. The genes are TRBV20-1 and TRBJ1-1; D remains ambiguous. Trimming removed 4 bases from V and 2 bases from J, with 5 bases in between. The CDR3 covers 11 residues. From germline, CDR1 is DFQATT and CDR2 SNEGSKA (reference sequence). This chain's CDR3 is CSAIINTEAFF. Written as DNA, the CDR3 is TGCAGTGCTATCATCAACACTGAAGCTTTCTTT.

The chain links TRBV5-1 to TRBJ2-2, with D unclear. The CDR3 has 14 amino acids. Germline values: CDR1 SGHRS, CDR2 YFSETQ. Between the trimmed V and J ends, which lost 2 bases and 2 bases, there was a span of 7 bases. This CDR3 is CASSFRKNTGELFF. Here the CDR3 DNA reads TGCGCCAGCAGCTTTCGAAAAAACACCGGGGAGCTGTTTTTT.

The V and J genes are TRBV19 and TRBJ2-6; a possible D gene is TRBD1 (6 bases). Germline CDR1 and CDR2: LNHDA and SQIVND (reference sequence). Trimming left V 3 bases short and J 0 bases short, with 9 bases between. This CDR3 has 16 residues. The CDR3 is CASSMGHTSGANVLTF. DNA of the CDR3: TGTGCCAGTAGTATGGGACATACCTCTGGGGCCAACGTCCTGACTTTC.

V gene TRBV6-5 combines with J gene TRBJ1-4; maybe TRBD1 (6 bases). Trimming stripped 8 bases from V and 8 bases from J, with 12 bases between. CDR1 and CDR2 (germline): MNHEY, SVGAGI. This CDR3 comprises 12 residues. In DNA, the CDR3 is TGTGCCAGCCGCAAGGGGGGGGAAAAACTGTTTTTT. It encodes CASRKGGEKLFF.

As DNA, the CDR3 is TGTGCCAGCAGCCCCGGGACAGGGGGCGCTCAGTACACTGAAGCTTTCTTT. Protein sequence: CASSPGTGGAQYTEAFF. The genes are TRBV7-9 and TRBJ1-1; the match to TRBD1 covers 12 bases. Germline loops: CDR1 SEHNR, CDR2 FQNEAQ (reference sequence). V lost 5 bases to trimming and J lost 3 bases; unmatched junction nucleotides: 10. This CDR3 has 17 residues. Using reference TRBV7-9 and TRBJ1-1 for the parts outside the CDR3, the full variable domain is DTGVSQNPRHKITKRGQNVTFRCDPISEHNRLYWYRQTLGQGPEFLTYFQNEAQLEKSRLLSDRFSAERPKGSFSTLEIQRTEQGDSAMYLCASSPGTGGAQYTEAFFGQGTRLTVV.

The chain is built from TRBV7-2 and TRBJ2-5; 10 bases are a match to TRBD2. The CDR3 sequence is 13 residues long. V dropped 5 bases and J dropped 5; count of bases not matched to a gene: 2. The germline CDR1 and CDR2 sequences are SGHTA and FQGNSA. CDR3 protein: CASSNSGGETQYF. The CDR3 DNA sequence: TGTGCCAGCAGCAATAGCGGGGGGGAGACCCAGTACTTC.